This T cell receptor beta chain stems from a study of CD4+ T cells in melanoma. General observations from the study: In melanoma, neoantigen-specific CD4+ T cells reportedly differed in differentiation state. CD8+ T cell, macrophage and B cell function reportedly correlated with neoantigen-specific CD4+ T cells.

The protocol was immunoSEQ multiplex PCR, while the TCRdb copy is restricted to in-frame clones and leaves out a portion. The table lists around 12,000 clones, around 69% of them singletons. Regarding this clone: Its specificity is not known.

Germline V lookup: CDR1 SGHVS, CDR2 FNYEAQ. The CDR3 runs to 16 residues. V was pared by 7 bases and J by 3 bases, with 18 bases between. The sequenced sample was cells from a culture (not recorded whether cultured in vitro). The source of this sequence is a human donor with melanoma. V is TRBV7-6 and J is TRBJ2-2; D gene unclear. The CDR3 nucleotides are TGTGCCAGCACCGGTGGAATCGAAGGCGACACCGGGGAGCTGTTTTTT. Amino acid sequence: CASTGGIEGDTGELFF.